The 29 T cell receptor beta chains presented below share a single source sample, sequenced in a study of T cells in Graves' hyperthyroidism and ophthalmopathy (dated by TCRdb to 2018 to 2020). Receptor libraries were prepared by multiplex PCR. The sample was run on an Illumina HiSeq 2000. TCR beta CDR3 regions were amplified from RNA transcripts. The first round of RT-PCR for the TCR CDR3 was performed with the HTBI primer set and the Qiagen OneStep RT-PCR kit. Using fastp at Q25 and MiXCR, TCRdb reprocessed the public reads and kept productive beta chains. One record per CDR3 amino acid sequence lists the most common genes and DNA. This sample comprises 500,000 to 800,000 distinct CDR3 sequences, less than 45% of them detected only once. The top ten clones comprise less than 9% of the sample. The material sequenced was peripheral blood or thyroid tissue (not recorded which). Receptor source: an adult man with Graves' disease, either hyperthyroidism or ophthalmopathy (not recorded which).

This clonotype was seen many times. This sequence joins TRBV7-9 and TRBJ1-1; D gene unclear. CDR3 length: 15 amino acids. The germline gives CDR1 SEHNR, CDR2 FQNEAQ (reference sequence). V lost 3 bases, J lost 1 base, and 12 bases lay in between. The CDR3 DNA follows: TGTGCCAGCAGCTTCGGCAGACCGTCGAACACTGAAGCTTTCTTT. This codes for CASSFGRPSNTEAFF. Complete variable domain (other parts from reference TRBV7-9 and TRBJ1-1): DTGVSQNPRHKITKRGQNVTFRCDPISEHNRLYWYRQTLGQGPEFLTYFQNEAQLEKSRLLSDRFSAERPKGSFSTLEIQRTEQGDSAMYLCASSFGRPSNTEAFFGQGTRLTVV.

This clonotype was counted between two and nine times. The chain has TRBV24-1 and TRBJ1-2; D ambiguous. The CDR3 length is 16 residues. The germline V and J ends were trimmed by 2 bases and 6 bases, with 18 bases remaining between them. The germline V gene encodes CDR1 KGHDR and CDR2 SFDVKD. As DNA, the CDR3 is TGTGCCACCAGTGATTCTCTCACCCGGGAAAGAGATGGCTACACCTTC. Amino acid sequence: CATSDSLTRERDGYTF.

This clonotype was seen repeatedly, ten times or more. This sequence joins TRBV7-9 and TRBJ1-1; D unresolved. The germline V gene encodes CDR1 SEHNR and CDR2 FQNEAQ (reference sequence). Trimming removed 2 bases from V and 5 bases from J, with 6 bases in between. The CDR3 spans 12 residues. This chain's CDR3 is CASSLRATEAFF. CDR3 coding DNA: TGTGCCAGCAGCTTAAGGGCAACTGAAGCTTTCTTT.

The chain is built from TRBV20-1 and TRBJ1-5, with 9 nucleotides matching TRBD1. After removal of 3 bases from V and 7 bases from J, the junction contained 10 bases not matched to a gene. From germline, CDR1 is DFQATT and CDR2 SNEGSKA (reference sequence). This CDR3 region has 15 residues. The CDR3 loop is CSARSGTGTKQPQHF. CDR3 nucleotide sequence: TGCAGTGCTAGGTCCGGGACAGGGACAAAACAGCCCCAGCATTTT.

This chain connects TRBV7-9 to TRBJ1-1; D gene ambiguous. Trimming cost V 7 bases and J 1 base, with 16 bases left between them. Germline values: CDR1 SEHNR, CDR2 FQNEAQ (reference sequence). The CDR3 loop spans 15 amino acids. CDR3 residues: CASTPSGSGNTEAFF. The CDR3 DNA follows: TGTGCCAGCACCCCCTCCGGTTCGGGGAACACTGAAGCTTTCTTT.

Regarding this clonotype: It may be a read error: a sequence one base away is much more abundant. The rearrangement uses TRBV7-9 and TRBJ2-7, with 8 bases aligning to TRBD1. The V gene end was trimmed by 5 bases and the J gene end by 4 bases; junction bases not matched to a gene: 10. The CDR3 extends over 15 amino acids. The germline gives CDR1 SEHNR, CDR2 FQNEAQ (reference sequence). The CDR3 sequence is CASSPPGQVVYEQYF. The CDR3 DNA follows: TGTGCCAGCAGCCCTCCGGGACAGGTGGTGTACGAGCAGTACTTC.

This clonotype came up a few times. The CDR3 bases are TGTGCCAGCAGTTACACGGTGACAGGGTTCGACGGCTACACCTTC. Residues: CASSYTVTGFDGYTF. The V and J genes are TRBV12-3 or TRBV12-4 and TRBJ1-2; 7 bases line up with TRBD1. The CDR3 consists of 15 residues. J gave up 8 bases and V 4 bases, and 13 bases lay outside the gene matches.

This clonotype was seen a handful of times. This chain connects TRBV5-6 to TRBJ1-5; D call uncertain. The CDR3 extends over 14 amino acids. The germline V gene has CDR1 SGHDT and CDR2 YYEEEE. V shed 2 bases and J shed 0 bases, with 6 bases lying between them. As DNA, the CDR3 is TGTGCCAGCAGCTTCTATTATAGCAATCAGCCCCAGCATTTT. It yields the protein CASSFYYSNQPQHF.

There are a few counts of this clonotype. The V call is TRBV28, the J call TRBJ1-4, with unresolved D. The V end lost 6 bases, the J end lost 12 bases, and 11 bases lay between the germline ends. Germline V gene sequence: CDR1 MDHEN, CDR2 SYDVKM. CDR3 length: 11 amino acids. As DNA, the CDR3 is TGTGCCAGCAGCATTGGACCGGAACTGTTTTTT. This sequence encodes CASSIGPELFF.

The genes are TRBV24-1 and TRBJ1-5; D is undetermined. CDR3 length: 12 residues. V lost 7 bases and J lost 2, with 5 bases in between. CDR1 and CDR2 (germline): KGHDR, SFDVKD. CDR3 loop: CATRVGNQPQHF. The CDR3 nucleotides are TGTGCCACCAGGGTAGGCAATCAGCCCCAGCATTTT.

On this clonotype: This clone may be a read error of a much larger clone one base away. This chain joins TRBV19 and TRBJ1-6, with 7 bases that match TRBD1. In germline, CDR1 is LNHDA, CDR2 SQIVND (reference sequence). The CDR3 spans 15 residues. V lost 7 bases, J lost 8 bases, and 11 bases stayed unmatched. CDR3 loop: CASTKGGTGYSPLHF. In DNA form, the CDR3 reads TGTGCCAGTACAAAAGGGGGCACGGGGTATTCACCCCTCCACTTT.

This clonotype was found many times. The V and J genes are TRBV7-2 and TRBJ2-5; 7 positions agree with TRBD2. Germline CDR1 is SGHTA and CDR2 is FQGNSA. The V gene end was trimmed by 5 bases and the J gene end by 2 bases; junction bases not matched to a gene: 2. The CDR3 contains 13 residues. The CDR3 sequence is CASSKLAQETQYF. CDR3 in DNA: TGTGCCAGCAGCAAACTAGCGCAAGAGACCCAGTACTTC.

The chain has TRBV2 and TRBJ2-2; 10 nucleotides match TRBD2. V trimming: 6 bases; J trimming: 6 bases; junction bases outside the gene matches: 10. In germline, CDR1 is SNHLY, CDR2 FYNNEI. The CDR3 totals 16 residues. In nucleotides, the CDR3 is TGTGCCAGCAGCTCAGGACTAGCGGCAGACCCCGGGGAGCTGTTTTTT. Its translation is CASSSGLAADPGELFF.

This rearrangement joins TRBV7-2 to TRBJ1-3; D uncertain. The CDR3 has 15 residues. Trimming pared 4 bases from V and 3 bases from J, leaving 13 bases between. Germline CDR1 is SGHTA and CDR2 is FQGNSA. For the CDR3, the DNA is TGTGCCAGCAGCTCCGCGGCCCACGATGGAAACACCATATATTTT. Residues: CASSSAAHDGNTIYF.

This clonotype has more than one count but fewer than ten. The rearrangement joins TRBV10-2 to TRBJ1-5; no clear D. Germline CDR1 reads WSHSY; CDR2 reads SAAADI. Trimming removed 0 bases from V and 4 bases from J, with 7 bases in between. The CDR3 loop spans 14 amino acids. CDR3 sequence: CASSESRINQPQHF. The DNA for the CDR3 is TGCGCCAGCAGTGAGTCCAGGATTAATCAGCCCCAGCATTTT.

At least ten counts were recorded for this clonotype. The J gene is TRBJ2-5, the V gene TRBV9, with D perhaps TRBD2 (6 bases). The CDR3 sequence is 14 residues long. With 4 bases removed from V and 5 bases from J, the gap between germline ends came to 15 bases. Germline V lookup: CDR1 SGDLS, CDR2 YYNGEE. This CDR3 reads CASSPLTSLETQYF. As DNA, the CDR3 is TGTGCCAGCAGCCCTTTGACTAGTCTGGAGACCCAGTACTTC.

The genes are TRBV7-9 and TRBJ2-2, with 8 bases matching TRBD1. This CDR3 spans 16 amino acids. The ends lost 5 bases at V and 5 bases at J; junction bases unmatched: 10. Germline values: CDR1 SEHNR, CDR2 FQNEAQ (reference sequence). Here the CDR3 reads CASSPTGVSGTGELFF. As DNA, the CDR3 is TGTGCCAGCAGCCCGACAGGGGTGTCAGGGACCGGGGAGCTGTTTTTT.

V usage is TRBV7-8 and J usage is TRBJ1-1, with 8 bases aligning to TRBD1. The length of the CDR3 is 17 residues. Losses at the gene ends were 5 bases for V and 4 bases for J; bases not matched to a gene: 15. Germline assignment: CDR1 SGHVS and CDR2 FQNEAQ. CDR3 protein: CASSPTGDMWWSTEAFF. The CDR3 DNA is TGTGCCAGCAGCCCGACAGGGGATATGTGGTGGAGCACTGAAGCTTTCTTT.

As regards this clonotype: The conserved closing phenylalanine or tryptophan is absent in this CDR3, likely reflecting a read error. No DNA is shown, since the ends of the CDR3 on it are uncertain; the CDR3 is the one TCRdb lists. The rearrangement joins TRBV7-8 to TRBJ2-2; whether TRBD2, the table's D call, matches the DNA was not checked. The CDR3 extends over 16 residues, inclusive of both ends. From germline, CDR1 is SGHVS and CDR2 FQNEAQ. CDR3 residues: CASSLVGTPNTGELVL.

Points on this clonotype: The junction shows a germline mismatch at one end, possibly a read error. The chain's CDR3 is CAGSLRTRRVEQYF. The CDR3 DNA reads TGTGCCGGCAGTTTGCGGACTAGGCGGGTCGAGCAGTACTTC. This chain links TRBV6-5 with TRBJ2-7; 7 nucleotides match TRBD2. This CDR3 is built from 14 residues. Germline values: CDR1 MNHEY, CDR2 SVGAGI.

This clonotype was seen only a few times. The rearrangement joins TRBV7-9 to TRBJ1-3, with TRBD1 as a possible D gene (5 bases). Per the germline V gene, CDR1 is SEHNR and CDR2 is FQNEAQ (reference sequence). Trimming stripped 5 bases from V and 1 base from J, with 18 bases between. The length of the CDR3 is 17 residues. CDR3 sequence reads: CASSNRRDAKSGNTIYF. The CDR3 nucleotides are TGTGCCAGCAGCAATCGAAGGGACGCGAAATCTGGAAACACCATATATTTT.

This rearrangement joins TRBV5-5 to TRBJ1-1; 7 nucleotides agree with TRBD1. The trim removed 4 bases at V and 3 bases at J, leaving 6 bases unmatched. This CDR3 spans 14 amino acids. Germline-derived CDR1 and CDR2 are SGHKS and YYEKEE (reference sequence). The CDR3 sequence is CASSRDSRYTEAFF. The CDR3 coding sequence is TGTGCCAGCAGCAGGGACAGCCGTTACACTGAAGCTTTCTTT. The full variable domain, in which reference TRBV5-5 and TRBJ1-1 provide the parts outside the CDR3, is DAGVTQSPTHLIKTRGQQVTLRCSPISGHKSVSWYQQVLGQGPQFIFQYYEKEERGRGNFPDRFSARQFPNYSSELNVNALLLGDSALYLCASSRDSRYTEAFFGQGTRLTVV.

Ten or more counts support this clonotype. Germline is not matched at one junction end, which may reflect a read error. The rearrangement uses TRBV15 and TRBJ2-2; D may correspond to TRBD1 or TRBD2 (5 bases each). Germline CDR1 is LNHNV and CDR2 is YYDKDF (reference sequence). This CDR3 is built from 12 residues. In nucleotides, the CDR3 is TGTGCGACCGGGACGAACACCGGGGAACTGTTTTTT. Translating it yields CATGTNTGELFF.

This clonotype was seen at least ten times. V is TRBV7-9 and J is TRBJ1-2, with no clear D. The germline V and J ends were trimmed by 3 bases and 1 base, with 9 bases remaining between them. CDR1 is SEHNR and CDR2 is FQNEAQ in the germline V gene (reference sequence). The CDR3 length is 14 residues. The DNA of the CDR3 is TGTGCCAGCAGCTTTGGCGGAAATAACTATGGCTACACCTTC. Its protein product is CASSFGGNNYGYTF.

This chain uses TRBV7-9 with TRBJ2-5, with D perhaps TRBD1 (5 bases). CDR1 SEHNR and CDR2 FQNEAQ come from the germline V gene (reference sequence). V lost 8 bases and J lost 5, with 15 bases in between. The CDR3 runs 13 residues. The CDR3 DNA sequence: TGTGCCAGCGGTATCAGGGTAGAGGAGACCCAGTACTTC. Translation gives CASGIRVEETQYF. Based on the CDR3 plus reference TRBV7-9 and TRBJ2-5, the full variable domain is DTGVSQNPRHKITKRGQNVTFRCDPISEHNRLYWYRQTLGQGPEFLTYFQNEAQLEKSRLLSDRFSAERPKGSFSTLEIQRTEQGDSAMYLCASGIRVEETQYFGPGTRLLVL.

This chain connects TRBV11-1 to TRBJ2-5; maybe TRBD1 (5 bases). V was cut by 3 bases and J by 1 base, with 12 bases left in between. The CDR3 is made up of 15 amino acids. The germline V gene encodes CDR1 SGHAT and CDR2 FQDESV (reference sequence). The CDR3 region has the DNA TGTGCCAGCAGCTTCGAGACAGCTTCCCAAGAGACCCAGTACTTC. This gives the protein CASSFETASQETQYF.

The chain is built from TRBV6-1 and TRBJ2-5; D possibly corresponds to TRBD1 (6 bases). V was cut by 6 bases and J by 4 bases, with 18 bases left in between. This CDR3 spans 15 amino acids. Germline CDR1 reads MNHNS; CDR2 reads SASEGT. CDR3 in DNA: TGTGCCAGCAGAAGAAACACAGGGTGGGGAGAGACCCAGTACTTC. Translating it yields CASRRNTGWGETQYF.

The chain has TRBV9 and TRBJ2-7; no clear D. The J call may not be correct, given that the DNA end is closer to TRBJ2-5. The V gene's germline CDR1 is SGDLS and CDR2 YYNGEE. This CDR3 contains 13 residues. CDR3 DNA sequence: TGTGCCAGCAGCGTGGGGTTTCGGGAGACCCAGTACTTC. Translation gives CASSVGFRETQYF.

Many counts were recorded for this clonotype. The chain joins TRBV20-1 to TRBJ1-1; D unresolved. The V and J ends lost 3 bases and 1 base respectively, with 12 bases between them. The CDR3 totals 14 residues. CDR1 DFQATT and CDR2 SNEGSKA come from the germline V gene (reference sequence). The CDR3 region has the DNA TGCAGTGCTAGGGAAAGGGCACGGAACACTGAAGCTTTCTTT. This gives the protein CSARERARNTEAFF.